These 3 T cell receptor beta chains originate from one sample sequenced in a study of blood T cells in healthy people across ages. The authors ran a second PCR of roughly 6 to 12 cycles using a sample-barcoded 5' primer and a J-beta primer mix. TCRdb called the 5' RACE reads again in MiXCR, with one record for every CDR3 protein. The sample has about a million distinct CDR3 sequences, 51% seen once. The material sequenced was blood. Every receptor here comes from a woman aged 55-69 years in good health.

The rearrangement uses TRBV7-9 and TRBJ2-3; 15 bases align to TRBD2. Germline CDR1 is SEHNR and CDR2 is FQNEAQ (reference sequence). There are 17 residues in the CDR3. The CDR3 is CICPSGLAGGGPDTQYF. DNA for the CDR3: TGTATATGTCCCTCGGGACTAGCGGGAGGTGGGCCAGATACGCAGTATTTT.

The chain employs TRBV20-1 and TRBJ2-3; D might be TRBD2 (5 bases). In germline, CDR1 is DFQATT, CDR2 SNEGSKA (reference sequence). The CDR3 covers 13 residues. With 6 bases removed from V and 2 bases from J, the gap between germline ends came to 12 bases. CDR3 nucleotide sequence: TGCAGTGCGCCGATCGGGATCACAGATACGCAGTATTTT. This encodes CSAPIGITDTQYF.

This clonotype has just a few counts. The chain couples TRBV7-2 to TRBJ2-5; the match to TRBD2 covers 8 bases. The CDR3 is 17 amino acids. CDR1 SGHTA and CDR2 FQGNSA come from the germline V gene. V was pared by 1 base and J by 2 bases, with 9 bases of the junction left unmatched. The CDR3, as DNA: TGTGCCAGCAGCTTAGGGCCCCCCACTAGCGGACAAGAGACCCAGTACTTC. It codes for CASSLGPPTSGQETQYF.